The 23 T cell receptor beta chains reported below all come from one sample, sequenced in a study of control samples from healthy donors and cancer patients. Profiling relied on immunoSEQ multiplex PCR, and the TCRdb table lists in-frame clones only, not all of them. The sample records 89,000 or so clones, about 90% being singletons. Sequenced: blood. These receptors were obtained from a man aged 50 or older in good health.

The chain joins TRBV10-3 to TRBJ1-5; D gene unclear. The length of the CDR3 is 12 residues. CDR1 and CDR2 (germline): ENHRY, SYGVKD. V was clipped by 7 bases and J by 1 base, with 5 bases between them. The CDR3 nucleotides are TGTGCCATCAAAGGAAGCAATCAGCCCCAGCATTTT. Translation: CAIKGSNQPQHF.

This sequence joins TRBV27 and TRBJ2-3; 10 nucleotides line up with TRBD2. CDR3 length equals 18 residues. From germline, CDR1 is MNHEY and CDR2 SMNVEV (reference sequence). Losses at the gene ends were 4 bases for V and 0 bases for J; bases not matched to a gene: 10. CDR3 bases: TGTGCCAGCAGTTATTGGGAACTAGCGGGACGTAGCACAGATACGCAGTATTTT. The encoded protein is CASSYWELAGRSTDTQYF.

The chain combines TRBV21-1 with TRBJ2-7; the table calls TRBD1, which could not be checked here. TRBV21-1 is annotated as a pseudogene. The CDR3 has 15 residues. CDR3 in DNA: TGTGCCAGCAGCAAAGGTTACAGGGGCTACTACGAGCAGTACGTC. It codes for CASSKGYRGYYEQYV.

This sequence joins TRBV24-1 and TRBJ2-1; 7 bases are a match to TRBD2. Germline assignment: CDR1 KGHDR and CDR2 SFDVKD. J was trimmed by 3 bases and V by 4 bases; bases with no gene match: 8. This CDR3 is 16 amino acids long. In nucleotides, the CDR3 is TGTGCCACCAGTGACACCGGCGGGAGCCACTACAATGAGCAGTTCTTC. Translating it yields CATSDTGGSHYNEQFF.

The chain is built from TRBV7-9 and TRBJ2-1; 9 bases match TRBD2. Trimming took 5 bases from V and 8 from J; bases not matched to a gene: 16. Germline CDR1 reads SEHNR; CDR2 reads FQNEAQ (reference sequence). This CDR3 spans 17 amino acids. CDR3 protein: CASSGRLRTSDIYEQFF. CDR3 DNA: TGTGCCAGCAGCGGCCGCCTTCGGACTAGCGACATTTATGAGCAGTTCTTC. The full variable domain, its missing parts supplied by reference TRBV7-9 and TRBJ2-1, is DTGVSQNPRHKITKRGQNVTFRCDPISEHNRLYWYRQTLGQGPEFLTYFQNEAQLEKSRLLSDRFSAERPKGSFSTLEIQRTEQGDSAMYLCASSGRLRTSDIYEQFFGPGTRLTVL.

This rearrangement joins TRBV19 to TRBJ1-5, with TRBD1 matching 9 bases. Trimming removed 5 bases from V and 4 bases from J; junction bases left unmatched: 6. Germline assignment: CDR1 LNHDA and CDR2 SQIVND (reference sequence). The CDR3 runs to 15 residues. Written as DNA, the CDR3 is TGTGCCAGTAGTGGAATACAGGGGGCTAATCAGCCCCAGCATTTT. Its protein is CASSGIQGANQPQHF.

V gene TRBV29-1 combines with J gene TRBJ1-2; 11 bases line up with TRBD1. From germline, CDR1 is SQVTM and CDR2 ANQGSEA. The CDR3 covers 12 residues. V gave up 4 bases and J gave up 8 bases; unmatched junction bases: 3. The CDR3 DNA reads TGCAGCGTTGGGACAGGGGGCTGGGGCTACACCTTC. As protein: CSVGTGGWGYTF.

The chain employs TRBV2 and TRBJ2-1, with D tentatively TRBD2 (6 bases). V lost 6 bases, J lost 8 bases, and 17 bases lay in between. CDR1 SNHLY and CDR2 FYNNEI come from the germline V gene. The CDR3 covers 14 residues. DNA for the CDR3: TGTGCCAGCAGGGCGAGGAGGGCGGGCGATGAGCAGTTCTTC. Translated, it gives CASRARRAGDEQFF.

V gene TRBV5-1 combines with J gene TRBJ1-2; weak D call: TRBD1 (5 bases). CDR3 size: 13 residues. V was cut by 3 bases and J by 4 bases, with 10 bases left in between. The germline CDR1 and CDR2 sequences are SGHRS and YFSETQ. CDR3 in DNA: TGCGCCAGCAGCTCGGGGACGGCCTATGGCTACACCTTC. Its translation: CASSSGTAYGYTF.

This chain links TRBV10-1 with TRBJ1-5, with D perhaps TRBD1 (6 bases). Trimming shortened V by 7 bases and J by 0 bases, and 19 bases separated the two germline ends. Germline V gives CDR1 WNHNN, CDR2 SYGVQD (reference sequence). The CDR3 contains 17 residues. CDR3: CASNRQVQGYSNQPQHF. CDR3 nucleotides: TGCGCCAGCAATCGTCAAGTACAGGGCTATAGCAATCAGCCCCAGCATTTT.

This chain connects TRBV6-6 to TRBJ2-7, with D possibly matching TRBD2 (6 bases). This CDR3 spans 13 amino acids. Germline V lookup: CDR1 MNHNY, CDR2 SVGAGI (reference sequence). V dropped 8 bases and J dropped 2 bases, with 13 bases sitting between them. CDR3 in DNA: TGTGCCAGCTCTCTAGCGCGGACCTACGAGCAGTACTTC. This codes for CASSLARTYEQYF.

The chain couples TRBV3-1 (or the pseudogene TRBV3-2) to TRBJ2-2; perhaps TRBD2 as D (6 bases). Germline CDR1 and CDR2: LGHDT and YNNKEL (reference sequence). Trimming took 6 bases from V and 1 from J, leaving 12 bases between them. The CDR3 extends over 15 amino acids. CDR3 nucleotides: TGTGCCAGCAGAAAGGGCGGGGAGAACACCGGGGAGCTGTTTTTT. It encodes CASRKGGENTGELFF.

The chain has TRBV6-5 and TRBJ2-3; a possible D gene is TRBD2 (5 bases). Trimming cost V 5 bases and J 6 bases, with 15 bases left between them. The CDR3 loop spans 14 amino acids. CDR1 is MNHEY and CDR2 is SVGAGI in the germline V gene. CDR3 residues: CASSLATRRDTQYF. The CDR3 bases are TGTGCCAGCAGTCTAGCAACCAGGCGGGATACGCAGTATTTT.

This rearrangement joins TRBV19 to TRBJ1-2, with TRBD1 as a possible D gene (5 bases). V was trimmed by 9 bases and J by 2 bases, leaving 22 bases between them. The V gene's germline CDR1 is LNHDA and CDR2 SQIVND (reference sequence). This CDR3 is 16 amino acids long. The CDR3 sequence is CASRQTTAIKNYGYTF. The CDR3 DNA sequence: TGTGCCAGCAGACAGACGACAGCGATCAAGAACTATGGCTACACCTTC.

This sequence joins TRBV18 and TRBJ1-3, with TRBD1 as a possible D gene (6 bases). The CDR3 contains 16 residues. CDR1 is KGHSH, CDR2 LQKENI, per germline. Trimming took 3 bases from V and 0 from J, leaving 12 bases between them. For the CDR3, the DNA is TGTGCCAGCTCACCCTCACAGGGAGCCTCTGGAAACACCATATATTTT. This sequence encodes CASSPSQGASGNTIYF.

This rearrangement joins TRBV11-2 to TRBJ1-1, with D possibly being TRBD1 (6 bases). V lost 6 bases, J lost 9 bases, and 14 bases lay in between. The CDR3 sequence is 12 residues long. CDR1 is SGHAT and CDR2 is FQNNGV in the germline V gene. CDR3 coding DNA: TGTGCCAGCAGTCCAGGCAGGGGCCAAGCTTTCTTT. This sequence encodes CASSPGRGQAFF.

The genes are TRBV30 and TRBJ2-7; 10 positions match TRBD2. J gave up 4 bases and V 4 bases, and 1 base lay outside the gene matches. The germline CDR1 and CDR2 sequences are GTSNPN and SVGIG (reference sequence). CDR3 length equals 12 residues. The CDR3: CAWTSGSYEQYF. CDR3 DNA: TGTGCCTGGACTAGCGGGAGTTACGAGCAGTACTTC.

The CDR3 sequence: CSAPGTNGYTF. The CDR3 bases are TGCAGTGCTCCCGGGACAAATGGCTACACCTTC. The V call is TRBV20-1, the J call TRBJ1-2; TRBD1 is a possible D gene (6 bases). V dropped 5 bases and J dropped 6 bases, with 10 bases sitting between them. The CDR3 length is 11 residues. CDR1 and CDR2 from the germline V gene are DFQATT and SNEGSKA (reference sequence).

A remark on this clone: This may be a read error, as it is one base from a much larger clone. The gene calls are TRBV7-2 and TRBJ2-5, with no clear D. Germline V gene data show CDR1 as SGHTA and CDR2 as FQGNSA. The CDR3 runs to 12 residues. Deletions cut 1 base from V and 5 bases from J, with 5 bases between. The CDR3 here is CASSLVGETQYF. CDR3 in DNA: TGTGCCAGCAGCTTAGTGGGGGAGACCCAGTACTTC.

The chain uses TRBV4-3 and TRBJ2-7; 7 nucleotides match TRBD1. J lost 2 bases, V lost 2 bases, and 3 bases had no gene match. Germline CDR1 reads LGHNA; CDR2 reads YSLEER. CDR3 length: 14 residues. CDR3 amino acids: CASSQHGTAYEQYF. CDR3 in DNA: TGCGCCAGCAGCCAACATGGGACAGCCTACGAGCAGTACTTC.

CDR3 sequence reads: CASSSIEDTQYF. Written as DNA, the CDR3 is TGTGCCAGCAGTTCAATTGAAGATACGCAGTATTTT. The V gene is TRBV5-4, the J gene TRBJ2-3; D ambiguous. The CDR3 extends over 12 amino acids. Germline V CDR1 and CDR2: SGHNT, YYREEE (reference sequence). The V and J ends lost 5 bases and 5 bases respectively, with 9 bases between them.

The chain joins TRBV5-4 to TRBJ1-2, with D tentatively TRBD1 (6 bases). CDR3 length equals 15 residues. V lost 4 bases to trimming and J lost 0 bases, with 13 bases between them. Per germline, CDR1 SGHNT and CDR2 YYREEE (reference sequence). CDR3 DNA sequence: TGTGCCAGCAGCCCGGACAGAAACACTAACTATGGCTACACCTTC. Residues: CASSPDRNTNYGYTF. The whole variable domain, remainder taken from reference TRBV5-4 and TRBJ1-2, is ETGVTQSPTHLIKTRGQQVTLRCSSQSGHNTVSWYQQALGQGPQFIFQYYREEENGRGNFPPRFSGLQFPNYSSELNVNALELDDSALYLCASSPDRNTNYGYTFGSGTRLTVV.

The rearrangement uses TRBV7-2 and TRBJ1-3; a weak D match, TRBD1 (6 bases). V dropped 5 bases and J dropped 5 bases, with 13 bases sitting between them. Germline V gene lookup returns CDR1 SGHTA and CDR2 FQGNSA. The CDR3 is made up of 14 amino acids. The CDR3 loop reads CASSEWGQRNTIYF. In DNA, the CDR3 is TGTGCCAGCAGCGAGTGGGGGCAAAGAAACACCATATATTTT.